A selection of T cell receptor beta chains follows, all from one sample in a study of cytomegalovirus exposure and HLA in healthy donors. Clones were read by immunoSEQ multiplex PCR, and TCRdb kept only the in-frame ones, dropping some. The sample has under 200,000 clones; over 70% are singletons. Sample: PBMCs. The source of these receptors is a woman in her forties or fifties in good health and CMV-seropositive. The CDR3 runs from the conserved cysteine through the conserved F or W. The order of the fields is D gene, V gene, clone size, J gene, CDR3 protein, CDR3 DNA. D genes are given only for firm matches. Size tells how often a clone was seen (once, few, many) or the class of an expanded clone, and some rows leave it out.

NA	TRBV27	few	TRBJ1-2	CASRREDYGYTF	TGTGCCAGCAGGCGGGAAGACTATGGCTACACCTTC
TRBD1	TRBV10-3	NA	TRBJ2-3	CATRGDRGRDTQYF	TGTGCCACCAGGGGGGACAGGGGAAGAGATACGCAGTATTTT
TRBD1	TRBV19	NA	TRBJ1-5	CASRRDRHQPQHF	TGTGCCAGCCGGAGGGACAGGCATCAGCCCCAGCATTTT
NA	TRBV5-1	NA	TRBJ2-6	CASSFSPQAQSGANGLTF	TGCGCCAGCAGCTTCTCCCCACAGGCTCAGTCTGGGGCCAACGGCCTGACTTTC
TRBD2	TRBV15	few	TRBJ2-5	CATSTLAGGLETQYF	TGTGCCACCAGCACGTTAGCGGGAGGGCTGGAGACCCAGTACTTC
TRBD1	TRBV11-3	few	TRBJ2-5	CASSLDGGQRWETQYF	TGTGCCAGCAGCTTAGATGGGGGACAGCGGTGGGAGACCCAGTACTTC
TRBD1	TRBV13	NA	TRBJ2-7	CASSSSWTGLLYEQYF	TGTGCCAGCAGTTCTTCCTGGACAGGGCTTCTATACGAGCAGTACTTC
TRBD1	TRBV27	NA	TRBJ2-6	CASRPFPDRGNSGANVLTF	TGTGCCAGCCGCCCATTCCCGGACAGGGGGAACTCTGGGGCCAACGTCCTGACTTTC
NA	TRBV10-1	few	TRBJ1-2	CCGNYGYTF	TGCTGCGGGAACTATGGCTACACCTTC
TRBD1	TRBV18	NA	TRBJ1-6	CASSRTGDGPYNSPLHF	TGTGCCAGCTCCCGCACAGGGGACGGCCCATATAATTCACCCCTCCACTTT